This TCR beta chain was observed in a study of blood T cell repertoires in COVID-19. Study-wide context: The samples span acute and convalescent COVID-19 from the United States, Italy and Spain. From T cells, B-cell-depleted T cells, or PBMCs came the material, which was cDNA or gDNA.

Per the authors' pipeline: By means of reference gene primer amplification, nucleated cell counts were estimated. Clones were sequenced by immunoSEQ multiplex PCR, and TCRdb holds only the in-frame ones, with some missing. V and J calls and clone size follow that table, whereas D and trimming were derived from the DNA. Of about 87,000 clones in the sample, around 87% were seen once. Germline V gene sequence: CDR1 GTSNPN, CDR2 SVGIG (reference sequence). This CDR3 region has 10 residues. V was trimmed by 5 bases and J by 9 bases, leaving 10 bases between them. The gene calls are TRBV30 and TRBJ1-2, with D tentatively TRBD1 (6 bases). Input material: peripheral blood. The TCR originated in a man aged 40-55 years with acute or convalescent COVID-19. The CDR3 bases are TGTGCCTGGGGACAGAAAAGCTACACCTTC. Translation: CAWGQKSYTF.